This T cell receptor beta chain was found in a study of T cells after yellow fever vaccination. The 5'RACE template-switching step produced TCR cDNA and added a universal primer site and UMIs. TCRdb re-derived calls from the 5' RACE reads in MiXCR, one entry per CDR3 protein. The table includes 25,000 to 30,000 distinct CDR3 sequences, roughly 5.9% detected once. CDR1 is SQVTM, CDR2 ANQGSEA, per germline. J was trimmed by 5 bases and V by 2 bases; bases with no gene match: 7. This CDR3 has 15 amino acids. The receptor was isolated from a man aged 30 to 45 who received the YFV17D yellow fever vaccine. Source: PBMCs, either bulk or a sorted T-cell subset (CD4+, CD8+, memory, or dextramer-sorted; not recorded which), taken on the day of the yellow fever booster vaccination. V and J are TRBV29-1 and TRBJ2-1, with 9 bases fitting TRBD2. CDR3 sequence reads: CSVERPGLADNEQFF. The CDR3 region has the DNA TGCAGCGTTGAACGTCCGGGACTAGCCGACAATGAGCAGTTCTTC.